This TCR beta chain was observed in a study of cytomegalovirus exposure and HLA in healthy donors. Regarding the study as a whole: TRBV6-2, TRBV6-3 and other indistinguishable V segments were excluded. In terms of immune exposure information, only CMV serostatus was available. HLA alleles showed associations with some 17,000 TCR beta sequences in a later analysis, at a 0.05 false discovery rate.

The CDR3 runs 16 residues. Trimming stripped 3 bases from V and 0 bases from J, with 14 bases between. Germline-derived CDR1 and CDR2 are MDHEN and SYDVKM. Note on this clone: Its antigen is unknown.

The PCR ran on 60 Vbeta and 13 Jbeta primers. This table comes from immunoSEQ multiplex PCR, and its TCRdb copy is limited to in-frame clones, with some not included. The record lists tens of thousands of clones, of which the ten most abundant hold approximately 0.63%. Though nominally healthy at sampling, donors likely had unrecorded immune exposures. The TCR sequence derives from a man aged 45-65 years in good health and CMV-seronegative. The V gene is TRBV28, the J gene TRBJ1-1; D not resolved. Sequenced input: PBMCs. The CDR3, as DNA: TGTGCCAGCAGTTTGCGGGGTATCGTCTTGAACACTGAAGCTTTCTTT. Translated, it gives CASSLRGIVLNTEAFF.